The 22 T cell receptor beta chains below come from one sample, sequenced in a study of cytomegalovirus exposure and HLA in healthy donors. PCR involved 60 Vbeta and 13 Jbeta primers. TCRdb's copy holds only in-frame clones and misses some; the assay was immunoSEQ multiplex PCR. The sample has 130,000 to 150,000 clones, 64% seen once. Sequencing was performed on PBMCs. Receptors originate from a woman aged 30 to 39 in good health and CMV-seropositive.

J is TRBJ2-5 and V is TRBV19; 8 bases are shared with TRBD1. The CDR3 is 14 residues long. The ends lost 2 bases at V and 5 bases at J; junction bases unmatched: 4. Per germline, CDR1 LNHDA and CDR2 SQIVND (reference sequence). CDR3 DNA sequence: TGTGCCAGTAGTATACGACAGGGGATGGAGACCCAGTACTTC. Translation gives CASSIRQGMETQYF.

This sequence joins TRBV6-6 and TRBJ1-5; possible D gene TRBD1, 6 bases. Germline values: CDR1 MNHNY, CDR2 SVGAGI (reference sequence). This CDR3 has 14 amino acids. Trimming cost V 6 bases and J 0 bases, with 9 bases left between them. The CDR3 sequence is CASSRDISNQPQHF. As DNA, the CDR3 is TGTGCCAGCAGCCGGGACATTAGCAATCAGCCCCAGCATTTT.

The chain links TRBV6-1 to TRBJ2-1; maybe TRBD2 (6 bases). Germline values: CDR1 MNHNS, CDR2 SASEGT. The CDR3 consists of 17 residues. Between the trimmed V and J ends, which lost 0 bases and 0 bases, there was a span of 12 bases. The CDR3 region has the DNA TGTGCCAGCAGTGAAGCTGGGTTGGGGGGCTCCTACAATGAGCAGTTCTTC. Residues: CASSEAGLGGSYNEQFF.

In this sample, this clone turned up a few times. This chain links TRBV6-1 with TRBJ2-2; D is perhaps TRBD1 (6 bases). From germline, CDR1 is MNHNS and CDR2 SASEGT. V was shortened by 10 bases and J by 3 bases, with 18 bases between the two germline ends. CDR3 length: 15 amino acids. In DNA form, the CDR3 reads TGTGCCATCCAAGTTGGTGCAGGGGACACCGGGGAGCTGTTTTTT. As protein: CAIQVGAGDTGELFF.

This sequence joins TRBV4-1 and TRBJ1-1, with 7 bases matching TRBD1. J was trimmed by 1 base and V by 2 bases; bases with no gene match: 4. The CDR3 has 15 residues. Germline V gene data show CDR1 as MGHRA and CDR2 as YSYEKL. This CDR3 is CASSQRQGKNTEAFF. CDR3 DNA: TGCGCCAGCAGCCAACGACAGGGAAAGAACACTGAAGCTTTCTTT.

CDR3 coding DNA: TGTGCCAGCAGCTTGGGACAAAGCACAGATACGCAGTATTTT. It specifies CASSLGQSTDTQYF. The rearrangement links TRBV5-4 to TRBJ2-3; D not certain. From germline, CDR1 is SGHNT and CDR2 YYREEE (reference sequence). V lost 0 bases and J 0 bases, leaving 5 bases between the germline ends. CDR3 length equals 14 residues.

The DNA of the CDR3 is TGTGCCAGCAGTGACCGGACAGGGCTTAATGAAAAACTGTTTTTT. Protein: CASSDRTGLNEKLFF. V is TRBV2 and J is TRBJ1-4; TRBD1 matches at 8 bases. This CDR3 is built from 15 residues. The germline V gene has CDR1 SNHLY and CDR2 FYNNEI. V trimming: 3 bases; J trimming: 4 bases; junction bases outside the gene matches: 4.

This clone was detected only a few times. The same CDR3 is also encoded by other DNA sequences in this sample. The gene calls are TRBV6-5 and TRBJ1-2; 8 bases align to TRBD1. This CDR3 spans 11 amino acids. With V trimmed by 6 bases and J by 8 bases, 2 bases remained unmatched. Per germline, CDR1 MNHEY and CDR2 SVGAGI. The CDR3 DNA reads TGTGCCAGCAGACGACAGGGGGGCTACACCTTC. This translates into CASRRQGGYTF.

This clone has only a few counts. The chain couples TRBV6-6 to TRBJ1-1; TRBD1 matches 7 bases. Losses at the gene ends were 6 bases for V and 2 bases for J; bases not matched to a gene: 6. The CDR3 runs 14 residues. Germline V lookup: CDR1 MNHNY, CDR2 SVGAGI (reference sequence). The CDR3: CASSPGQVNTEAFF. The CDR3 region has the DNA TGTGCCAGCAGCCCCGGACAGGTTAACACTGAAGCTTTCTTT.

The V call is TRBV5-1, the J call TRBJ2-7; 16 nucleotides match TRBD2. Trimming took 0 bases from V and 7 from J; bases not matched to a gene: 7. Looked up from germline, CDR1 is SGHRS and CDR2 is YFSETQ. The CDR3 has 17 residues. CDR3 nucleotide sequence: TGCGCCAGCAGCTTGGGGGGACTAGCGGGAGGGCCCGGGGAGCAGTACTTC. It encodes CASSLGGLAGGPGEQYF.

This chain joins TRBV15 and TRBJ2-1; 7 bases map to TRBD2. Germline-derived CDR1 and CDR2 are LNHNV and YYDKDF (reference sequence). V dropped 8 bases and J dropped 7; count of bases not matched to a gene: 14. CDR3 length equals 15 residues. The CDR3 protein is CATREAFSVRNEQFF. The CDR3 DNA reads TGTGCCACCCGGGAGGCATTTTCGGTTCGGAATGAGCAGTTCTTC.

CDR3 in amino acids: CASSPQGLTDTQYF. The CDR3, as DNA: TGTGCCAGCTCCCCTCAGGGGTTAACAGATACGCAGTATTTT. The chain recombines TRBV18 with TRBJ2-3, with D possibly TRBD1 on 6 matching bases. The CDR3 covers 14 residues. Trimming shortened V by 6 bases and J by 3 bases, and 13 bases separated the two germline ends. The germline V gene has CDR1 KGHSH and CDR2 LQKENI.

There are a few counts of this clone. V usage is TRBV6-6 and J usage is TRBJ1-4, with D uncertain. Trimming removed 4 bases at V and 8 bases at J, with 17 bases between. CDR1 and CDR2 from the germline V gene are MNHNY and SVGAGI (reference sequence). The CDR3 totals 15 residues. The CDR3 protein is CASSSVGRAGEKLFF. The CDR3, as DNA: TGTGCCAGCAGTTCCGTCGGGAGAGCGGGGGAAAAACTGTTTTTT.

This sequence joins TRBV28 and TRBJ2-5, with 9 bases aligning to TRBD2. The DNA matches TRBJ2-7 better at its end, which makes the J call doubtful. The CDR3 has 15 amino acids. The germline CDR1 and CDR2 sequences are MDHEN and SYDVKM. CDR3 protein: CASSFSLAGTYEQYF. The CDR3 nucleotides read TGTGCCAGCAGTTTCAGTCTAGCGGGAACATACGAGCAGTACTTC.

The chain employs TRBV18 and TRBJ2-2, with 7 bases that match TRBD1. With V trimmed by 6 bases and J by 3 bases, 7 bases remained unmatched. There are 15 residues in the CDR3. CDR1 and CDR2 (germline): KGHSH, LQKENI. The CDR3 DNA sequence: TGTGCCAGCTCTATCGGACAGGCGGACACCGGGGAGCTGTTTTTT. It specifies CASSIGQADTGELFF.

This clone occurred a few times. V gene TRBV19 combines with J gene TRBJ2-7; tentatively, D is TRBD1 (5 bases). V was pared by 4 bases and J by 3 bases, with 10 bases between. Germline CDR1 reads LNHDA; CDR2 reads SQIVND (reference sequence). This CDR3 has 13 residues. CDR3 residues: CASSKGQGYEQYF. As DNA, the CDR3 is TGTGCCAGTAGTAAGGGGCAGGGCTACGAGCAGTACTTC.

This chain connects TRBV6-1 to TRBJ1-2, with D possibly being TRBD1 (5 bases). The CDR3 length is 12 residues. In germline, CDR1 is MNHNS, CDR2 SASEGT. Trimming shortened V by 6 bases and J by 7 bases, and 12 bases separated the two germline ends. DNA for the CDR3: TGTGCCAGCAGACAAACAGGAGTTGGCTACACCTTC. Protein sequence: CASRQTGVGYTF.

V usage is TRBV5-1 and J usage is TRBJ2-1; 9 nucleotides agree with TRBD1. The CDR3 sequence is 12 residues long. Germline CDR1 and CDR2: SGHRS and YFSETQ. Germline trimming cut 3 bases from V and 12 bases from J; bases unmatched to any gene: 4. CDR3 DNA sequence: TGCGCCAGCAGCTGGGACAGGGTGCGGCAGTTCTTC. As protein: CASSWDRVRQFF.

CDR3 sequence: CASSMSSLPADTQYF. In DNA form, the CDR3 reads TGTGCCAGTAGTATGTCCAGTCTTCCCGCAGATACGCAGTATTTT. The rearrangement joins TRBV19 to TRBJ2-3; the D is unclear. V was pared by 3 bases and J by 4 bases, with 14 bases between. The germline V gene has CDR1 LNHDA and CDR2 SQIVND (reference sequence). The CDR3 sequence is 15 residues long.

The CDR3 bases are TGCGCCAGCAGCCAAGCTCAGCGGGAGCTCACAGATACGCAGTATTTT. It encodes CASSQAQRELTDTQYF. J is TRBJ2-3 and V is TRBV4-1, with 8 bases that match TRBD2. V shed 1 base and J 2 bases; nucleotides not matched to a gene: 5. The CDR3 is 16 amino acids. Looked up from germline, CDR1 is MGHRA and CDR2 is YSYEKL.

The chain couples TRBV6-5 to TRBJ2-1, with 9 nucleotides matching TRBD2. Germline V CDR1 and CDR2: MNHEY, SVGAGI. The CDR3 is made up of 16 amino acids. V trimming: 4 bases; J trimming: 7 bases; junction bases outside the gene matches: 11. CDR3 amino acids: CASSWTGTSMLNEQFF. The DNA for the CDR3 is TGTGCCAGCAGTTGGACTGGGACTAGCATGCTGAATGAGCAGTTCTTC.

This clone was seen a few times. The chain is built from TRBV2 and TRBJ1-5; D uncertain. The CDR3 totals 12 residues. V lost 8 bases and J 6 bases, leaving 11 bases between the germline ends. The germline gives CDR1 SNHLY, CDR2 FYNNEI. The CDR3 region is CASHGSGQPQHF. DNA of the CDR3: TGTGCCAGCCACGGTAGCGGTCAGCCCCAGCATTTT.